This T cell receptor beta chain was documented in a study of blood T cell repertoires in COVID-19. The repertoire was sequenced with immunoSEQ multiplex PCR; TCRdb's copy has only in-frame clones and lacks some. The table records about 190,000 clones, more than 70% of them present only once. In its sample, this clone was seen a few times. V lost 0 bases and J lost 9; bases outside the gene matches: 8. The germline CDR1 and CDR2 sequences are LGHNA and YSLEER. This CDR3 has 16 residues. V and J are TRBV4-3 and TRBJ2-1; 10 bases are a match to TRBD2. The sequence derives from a human donor in a cohort sampled during active COVID-19. The sequenced material came from peripheral blood. The CDR3: CASSQDRASGGVEQFF. The CDR3 DNA is TGCGCCAGCAGCCAAGATCGGGCTAGCGGGGGAGTTGAGCAGTTCTTC.